These 22 T cell receptor beta chains came from one sample sequenced in a study of beta chain features in type 1 diabetes. Expressed TCRB transcripts were sequenced because the entire RNA isolate underwent reverse transcription. Some clones are missing from TCRdb's copy, which holds only in-frame ones; the method was immunoSEQ multiplex PCR. The sample has over 700,000 clones, roughly 15% seen once; the top ten hold roughly 0.025%. The source material was naive CD4+ T cells from blood. The receptors were sampled from a woman under 30 in good health.

This clone was seen a few times. Other nucleotide sequences in the sample specify the same CDR3. This sequence joins TRBV28 and TRBJ2-2; D is unclear. This CDR3 contains 12 residues. Per germline, CDR1 MDHEN and CDR2 SYDVKM. The V end was cut by 5 bases, the J end by 2 bases, with 3 bases between. CDR3 DNA: TGTGCCAGCAGTCCTAACACCGGGGAGCTGTTTTTT. It is translated as CASSPNTGELFF.

This clone was observed a few times. The V and J genes are TRBV19 and TRBJ2-6; no clear D. The CDR3 totals 17 residues. V was cut by 4 bases and J by 0 bases, with 13 bases left in between. Germline CDR1 is LNHDA and CDR2 is SQIVND (reference sequence). The CDR3 nucleotides read TGTGCCAGTAGTAACGGTTTCCCACTCTCTGGGGCCAACGTCCTGACTTTC. Protein: CASSNGFPLSGANVLTF.

J is TRBJ2-7 and V is TRBV7-2; 12 nucleotides agree with TRBD2. The CDR3 loop spans 16 amino acids. Per germline, CDR1 SGHTA and CDR2 FQGNSA. V was clipped by 5 bases and J by 7 bases; unmatched bases: 12. As DNA, the CDR3 is TGTGCCAGCAGCGTAACCCGGACTAGCGGGAAAGGTGAGCAGTACTTC. Protein sequence: CASSVTRTSGKGEQYF.

CDR3 sequence: CASRAGDNLETQYF. The CDR3 DNA is TGTGCCAGCAGGGCAGGGGATAATTTAGAGACCCAGTACTTC. V is TRBV28 and J is TRBJ2-5; a possible D gene is TRBD1 (6 bases). The length of the CDR3 is 14 residues. Germline-derived CDR1 and CDR2 are MDHEN and SYDVKM. V lost 6 bases and J lost 4, with 15 bases in between.

As DNA, the CDR3 is TGTGCCACACAGTACAGGGTAAAACAGTTCTTC. Encoded protein: CATQYRVKQFF. The V call is TRBV6-5, the J call TRBJ2-1, with D tentatively TRBD1 (6 bases). Germline V gene lookup returns CDR1 MNHEY and CDR2 SVGAGI. Deletions cut 10 bases from V and 13 bases from J, with 17 bases between. This CDR3 has 11 amino acids.

The V gene is TRBV9, the J gene TRBJ2-7; 14 nucleotides match TRBD2. The CDR3 sequence is 15 residues long. V lost 4 bases and J lost 4; bases outside the gene matches: 4. CDR1 is SGDLS and CDR2 is YYNGEE in the germline V gene. The CDR3 nucleotides read TGTGCCAGCAGCACCGGGACTAGCGGGAGTTACGAGCAGTACTTC. Its protein product is CASSTGTSGSYEQYF. The whole variable domain, filled in from reference TRBV9 and TRBJ2-7, reads DSGVTQTPKHLITATGQRVTLRCSPRSGDLSVYWYQQSLDQGLQFLIQYYNGEERAKGNILERFSAQQFPDLHSELNLSSLELGDSALYFCASSTGTSGSYEQYFGPGTRLTVT.

This chain joins TRBV28 and TRBJ1-1; no clear D gene. Per germline, CDR1 MDHEN and CDR2 SYDVKM. This CDR3 comprises 17 residues. The DNA of the CDR3 is TGTGCGAGTCGTATAGGTCCGAGGCGAACCAGCGGTACCGAAGCTTTCTTT. This gives the protein CASRIGPRRTSGTEAFF.

This clone was picked up a small number of times. V gene TRBV13 combines with J gene TRBJ1-2; a possible D gene is TRBD1 (5 bases). The CDR3 extends over 19 amino acids. With 2 bases removed from V and 0 bases from J, the gap between germline ends came to 22 bases. Germline CDR1 and CDR2: PRHDT and FYEKMQ (reference sequence). The chain's CDR3 is CASSLKAGTEPSANYGYTF. CDR3 DNA sequence: TGTGCCAGCAGCTTAAAAGCCGGGACTGAGCCTTCAGCTAACTATGGCTACACCTTC. The complete variable domain, with remaining parts taken from reference TRBV13 and TRBJ1-2, reads AAGVIQSPRHLIKEKRETATLKCYPIPRHDTVYWYQQGPGQDPQFLISFYEKMQSDKGSIPDRFSAQQFSDYHSELNMSSLELGDSALYFCASSLKAGTEPSANYGYTFGSGTRLTVV.

The table lists this clone with a few counts. The chain combines TRBV4-1 with TRBJ2-1, with TRBD2 as a possible D gene (6 bases). Germline V gene data show CDR1 as MGHRA and CDR2 as YSYEKL. The CDR3 runs 14 residues. Trimming removed 4 bases at V and 4 bases at J, with 11 bases between. CDR3 sequence (DNA): TGCGCCAGCAGCCGTGGCGGGAAGTACAATGAGCAGTTCTTC. Its protein is CASSRGGKYNEQFF.

This clone was detected a few times. The chain carries TRBV18 and TRBJ2-3; D tentatively reads TRBD1 or TRBD2 (5 bases each). CDR3 size: 14 residues. V was cut by 5 bases and J by 8 bases, with 17 bases left in between. Germline loops: CDR1 KGHSH, CDR2 LQKENI. The CDR3 region is CASSDEGARGTQYF. The DNA for the CDR3 is TGTGCCAGCTCAGACGAGGGAGCGAGGGGTACGCAGTATTTT. Full variable domain (rest looked up from reference TRBV18 and TRBJ2-3): NAGVMQNPRHLVRRRGQEARLRCSPMKGHSHVYWYRQLPEEGLKFMVYLQKENIIDESGMPKERFSAEFPKEGPSILRIQQVVRGDSAAYFCASSDEGARGTQYFGPGTRLTVL.

In this sample, this clone turned up a few times. The V and J genes are TRBV6-6 and TRBJ1-1, with 7 bases that match TRBD1. Per the germline V gene, CDR1 is MNHNY and CDR2 is SVGAGI (reference sequence). V lost 5 bases to trimming and J lost 4 bases; unmatched junction nucleotides: 4. The CDR3 contains 13 residues. CDR3 in amino acids: CASSDTGVTEAFF. The CDR3, as DNA: TGTGCCAGCAGTGATACAGGGGTCACTGAAGCTTTCTTT.

There are a few counts of this clone. The chain uses TRBV7-3 and TRBJ2-2; D remains unclear. The CDR3 spans 14 residues. With 5 bases removed from V and 1 base from J, the gap between germline ends came to 8 bases. CDR1 is SGHTA, CDR2 FQGTGA, per germline. CDR3 in DNA: TGTGCCAGCAGCCGCCTGGGGAACACCGGGGAGCTGTTTTTT. It yields the protein CASSRLGNTGELFF.

The chain is built from TRBV30 and TRBJ2-1, with TRBD2 matching 7 bases. CDR3 size: 15 residues. CDR1 GTSNPN and CDR2 SVGIG come from the germline V gene (reference sequence). Trimming took 3 bases from V and 7 from J; bases not matched to a gene: 12. CDR3 DNA: TGTGCCTGGAGGATGGTGGGAGGGCCGCGGAATGAGCAGTTCTTC. Amino acid sequence: CAWRMVGGPRNEQFF.

With respect to this clone: At one end, the junction sequence differs from germline, possibly due to a read error. The chain is built from TRBV2 and TRBJ2-4, with D hard to call. Germline CDR1 reads SNHLY; CDR2 reads FYNNEI. The CDR3 is 12 residues long. The CDR3 bases are TGTGCCTGCAGAGACACGACGAGCATTCAGTACTTC. Protein: CACRDTTSIQYF.

The rearrangement links TRBV7-2 to TRBJ1-2; D uncertain. V shed 2 bases and J shed 4 bases, with 11 bases lying between them. There are 14 residues in the CDR3. Germline V CDR1 and CDR2: SGHTA, FQGNSA. The CDR3 coding sequence is TGTGCCAGCAGCTTATCCGGGGAAATCTATGGCTACACCTTC. This sequence encodes CASSLSGEIYGYTF.

The chain couples TRBV7-2 to TRBJ1-3; 7 bases map to TRBD1. V was clipped by 2 bases and J by 9 bases; unmatched bases: 10. Germline CDR1 and CDR2: SGHTA and FQGNSA. CDR3 length: 15 residues. CDR3 nucleotide sequence: TGTGCCAGCAGCTTATTAGGGGGCGCAGCTTCCACCATATATTTT. Amino acids: CASSLLGGAASTIYF.

The CDR3 spells CASSFTRLAPEQFF. CDR3 nucleotide sequence: TGTGCCAGCAGTTTCACGAGACTAGCGCCTGAGCAGTTCTTC. V gene TRBV6-5 combines with J gene TRBJ2-1; TRBD2 matches 8 bases. The germline gives CDR1 MNHEY, CDR2 SVGAGI. There are 14 residues in the CDR3. V trimming: 4 bases; J trimming: 9 bases; junction bases outside the gene matches: 8.

The V gene is TRBV19, the J gene TRBJ2-2, with 8 bases that match TRBD1. The germline gives CDR1 LNHDA, CDR2 SQIVND (reference sequence). The CDR3 is made up of 15 amino acids. V lost 4 bases to trimming and J lost 7 bases; unmatched junction nucleotides: 8. CDR3 residues: CASSTGTGYSGELFF. CDR3 nucleotides: TGTGCCAGTAGTACAGGGACAGGATACAGCGGGGAGCTGTTTTTT. Supplemented by reference TRBV19 and TRBJ2-2, the full variable domain reads DGGITQSPKYLFRKEGQNVTLSCEQNLNHDAMYWYRQDPGQGLRLIYYSQIVNDFQKGDIAEGYSVSREKKESFPLTVTSAQKNPTAFYLCASSTGTGYSGELFFGEGSRLTVL.

This clone has only a few counts. The chain joins TRBV10-3 to TRBJ1-1; D is possibly TRBD1 (5 bases). V dropped 10 bases and J dropped 1 base, with 13 bases sitting between them. Germline CDR1 is ENHRY and CDR2 is SYGVKD. The CDR3 spans 13 residues. CDR3 bases: TGTGCCACCGCTTATACAGGGAACACTGAAGCTTTCTTT. As protein: CATAYTGNTEAFF.

This rearrangement joins TRBV10-1 to TRBJ2-1; D remains ambiguous. Per the germline V gene, CDR1 is WNHNN and CDR2 is SYGVQD (reference sequence). CDR3 size: 14 residues. The V gene lost 4 bases and the J gene lost 5 bases, with 12 bases spanning the gap. The CDR3 nucleotides are TGCGCCAGCAGTGGTCAGCGCCTGAACAATGAGCAGTTCTTC. Protein sequence: CASSGQRLNNEQFF.

The chain recombines TRBV5-4 with TRBJ2-1, with 8 nucleotides matching TRBD2. CDR1 is SGHNT and CDR2 is YYREEE in the germline V gene (reference sequence). V was pared by 2 bases and J by 8 bases, with 12 bases of the junction left unmatched. This CDR3 has 16 amino acids. CDR3 protein: CASSFGSGSPGYEQFF. The CDR3 bases are TGTGCCAGCAGCTTCGGGAGCGGGAGTCCCGGCTATGAGCAGTTCTTC.

In the case of this clone: Other DNA variants within this sample encode the same CDR3. The V and J genes are TRBV9 and TRBJ2-7, with D maybe TRBD2 (6 bases). V lost 2 bases, J lost 2 bases, and 11 bases lay in between. Germline V lookup: CDR1 SGDLS, CDR2 YYNGEE. CDR3 length: 14 residues. The CDR3 DNA sequence: TGTGCCAGCAGCGTTGGGGGGACCACCTACGAGCAGTACTTC. Amino acids: CASSVGGTTYEQYF.